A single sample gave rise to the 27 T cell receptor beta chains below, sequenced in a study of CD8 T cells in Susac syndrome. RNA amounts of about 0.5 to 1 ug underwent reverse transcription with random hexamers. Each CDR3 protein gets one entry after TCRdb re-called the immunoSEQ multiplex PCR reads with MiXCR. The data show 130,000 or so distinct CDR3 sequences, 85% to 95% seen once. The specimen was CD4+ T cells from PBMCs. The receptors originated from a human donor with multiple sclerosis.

The CDR3 region is CASSWGGGEADTQYF. Written as DNA, the CDR3 is TGTGCCAGCAGCTGGGGCGGGGGGGAGGCAGATACGCAGTATTTT. This chain connects TRBV5-4 to TRBJ2-3, with 9 bases that match TRBD2. This CDR3 is 15 amino acids long. Trimming at V came to 3 bases and at J to 4 bases, leaving 6 bases not matched to a gene. Per the germline V gene, CDR1 is SGHNT and CDR2 is YYREEE (reference sequence).

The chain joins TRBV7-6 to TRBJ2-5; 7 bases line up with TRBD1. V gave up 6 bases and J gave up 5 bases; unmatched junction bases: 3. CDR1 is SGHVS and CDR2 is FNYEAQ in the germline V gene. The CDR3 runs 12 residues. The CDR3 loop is CASRPQGETQYF. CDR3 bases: TGTGCCAGCAGACCACAGGGGGAGACCCAGTACTTC.

Here the CDR3 DNA reads TGTGCCAGCAGCTTAGCGACTAGCGGGAGAAGCGGGGAGCTGTTTTTT. Protein: CASSLATSGRSGELFF. This chain links TRBV11-2 with TRBJ2-2, with 12 bases fitting TRBD2. Germline V gene sequence: CDR1 SGHAT, CDR2 FQNNGV. This CDR3 has 16 residues. The V gene end was trimmed by 1 base and the J gene end by 7 bases; junction bases not matched to a gene: 4.

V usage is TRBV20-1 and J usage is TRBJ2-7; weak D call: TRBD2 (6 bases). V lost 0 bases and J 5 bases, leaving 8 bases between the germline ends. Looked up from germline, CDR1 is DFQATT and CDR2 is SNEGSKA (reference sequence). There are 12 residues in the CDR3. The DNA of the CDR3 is TGCAGTGCTAGAGAGCGCGGGGACGAGCAGTACTTC. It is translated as CSARERGDEQYF.

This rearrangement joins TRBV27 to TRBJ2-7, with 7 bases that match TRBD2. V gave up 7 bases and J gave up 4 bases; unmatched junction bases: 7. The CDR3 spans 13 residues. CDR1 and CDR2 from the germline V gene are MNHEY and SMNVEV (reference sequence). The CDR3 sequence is CASTQMGGYEQYF. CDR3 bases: TGTGCCAGCACTCAAATGGGGGGGTACGAGCAGTACTTC.

The CDR3 bases are TGCGCCAGCAGCTGGAGGACGGTCACCGGGGAGCTGTTTTTT. It translates to CASSWRTVTGELFF. The rearrangement uses TRBV5-1 and TRBJ2-2; D might be TRBD2 (5 bases). V was clipped by 3 bases and J by 4 bases, with 10 bases between them. The CDR3 has 14 amino acids. Germline CDR1 reads SGHRS; CDR2 reads YFSETQ.

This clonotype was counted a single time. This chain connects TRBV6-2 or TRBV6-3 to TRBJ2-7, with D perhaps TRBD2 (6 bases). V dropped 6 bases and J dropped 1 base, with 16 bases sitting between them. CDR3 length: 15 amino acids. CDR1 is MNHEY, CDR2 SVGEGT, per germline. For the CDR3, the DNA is TGTGCCAGCAGCCACTCGGGGGTGGCGTCCTACGAGCAGTACTTC. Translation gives CASSHSGVASYEQYF.

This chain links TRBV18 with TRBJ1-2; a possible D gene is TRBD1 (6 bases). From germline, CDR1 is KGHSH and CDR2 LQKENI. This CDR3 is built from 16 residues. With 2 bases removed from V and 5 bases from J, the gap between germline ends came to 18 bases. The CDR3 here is CASSPTTLRGGYGYTF. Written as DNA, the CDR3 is TGTGCCAGCTCACCAACGACGTTGAGAGGGGGTTATGGCTACACCTTC.

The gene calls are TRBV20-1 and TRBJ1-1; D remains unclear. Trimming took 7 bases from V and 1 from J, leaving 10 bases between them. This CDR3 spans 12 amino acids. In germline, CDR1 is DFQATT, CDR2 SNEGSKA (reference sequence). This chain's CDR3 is CSGGRRNTEAFF. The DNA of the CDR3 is TGCAGTGGAGGTCGCAGGAACACTGAAGCTTTCTTT.

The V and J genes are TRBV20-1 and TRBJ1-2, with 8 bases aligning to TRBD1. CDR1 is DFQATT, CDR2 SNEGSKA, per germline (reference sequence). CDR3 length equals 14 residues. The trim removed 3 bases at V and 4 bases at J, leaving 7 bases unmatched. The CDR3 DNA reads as TGCAGTGCTAGCAGACAGGGGTCGGCCTATGGCTACACCTTC. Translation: CSASRQGSAYGYTF.

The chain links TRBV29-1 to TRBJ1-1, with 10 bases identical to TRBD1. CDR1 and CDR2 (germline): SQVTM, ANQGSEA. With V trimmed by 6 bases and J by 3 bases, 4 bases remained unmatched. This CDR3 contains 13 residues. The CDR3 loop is CSVRQGADTEAFF. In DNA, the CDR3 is TGCAGCGTGAGACAGGGGGCAGACACTGAAGCTTTCTTT. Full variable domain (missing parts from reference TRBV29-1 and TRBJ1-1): SAVISQKPSRDICQRGTSLTIQCQVDSQVTMMFWYRQQPGQSLTLIATANQGSEATYESGFVIDKFPISRPNLTFSTLTVSNMSPEDSSIYLCSVRQGADTEAFFGQGTRLTVV.

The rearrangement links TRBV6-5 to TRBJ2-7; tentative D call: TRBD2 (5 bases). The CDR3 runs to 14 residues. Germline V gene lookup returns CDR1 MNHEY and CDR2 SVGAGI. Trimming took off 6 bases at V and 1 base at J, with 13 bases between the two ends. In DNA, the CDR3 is TGTGCCAGCAGAAAGGACTTTGGGTCCTACGAGCAGTACTTC. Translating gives CASRKDFGSYEQYF.

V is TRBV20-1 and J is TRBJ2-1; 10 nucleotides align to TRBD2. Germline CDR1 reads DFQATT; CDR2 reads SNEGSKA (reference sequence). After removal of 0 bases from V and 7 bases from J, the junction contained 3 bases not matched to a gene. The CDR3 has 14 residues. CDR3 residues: CSARERLAGNEQFF. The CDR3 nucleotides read TGCAGTGCTAGAGAACGACTAGCGGGTAATGAGCAGTTCTTC.

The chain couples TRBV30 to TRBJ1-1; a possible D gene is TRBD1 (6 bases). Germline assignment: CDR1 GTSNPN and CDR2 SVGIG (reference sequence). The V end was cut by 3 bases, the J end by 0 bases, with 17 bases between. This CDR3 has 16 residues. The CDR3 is CAWRPGGAALNTEAFF. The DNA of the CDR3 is TGTGCCTGGAGACCCGGGGGCGCGGCACTGAACACTGAAGCTTTCTTT. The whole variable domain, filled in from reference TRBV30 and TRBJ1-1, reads SQTIHQWPATLVQPVGSPLSLECTVEGTSNPNLYWYRQAAGRGLQLLFYSVGIGQISSEVPQNLSASRPQDRQFILSSKKLLLSDSGFYLCAWRPGGAALNTEAFFGQGTRLTVV.

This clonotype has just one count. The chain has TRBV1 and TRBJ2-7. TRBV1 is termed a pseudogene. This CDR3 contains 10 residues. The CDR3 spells CTATLAEQYF. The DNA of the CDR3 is TGCACCGCCACCCTAGCTGAGCAGTACTTC.

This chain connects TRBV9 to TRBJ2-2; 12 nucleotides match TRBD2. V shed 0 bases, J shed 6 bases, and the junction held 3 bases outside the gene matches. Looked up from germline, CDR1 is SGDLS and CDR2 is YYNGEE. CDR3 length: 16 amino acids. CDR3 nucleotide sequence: TGTGCCAGCAGCGTAGGACTAGCGGGAGTGGCCGGGGAGCTGTTTTTT. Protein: CASSVGLAGVAGELFF.

The CDR3 loop reads CSAREGQGFGQPQHF. DNA of the CDR3: TGCAGTGCTAGAGAGGGACAGGGGTTCGGTCAGCCCCAGCATTTT. The V gene is TRBV20-1, the J gene TRBJ1-5; the match to TRBD1 covers 10 bases. CDR1 and CDR2 from the germline V gene are DFQATT and SNEGSKA (reference sequence). The CDR3 is made up of 15 amino acids. The J segment lost 6 bases and the V segment lost 0 bases, leaving 5 bases of the junction unmatched.

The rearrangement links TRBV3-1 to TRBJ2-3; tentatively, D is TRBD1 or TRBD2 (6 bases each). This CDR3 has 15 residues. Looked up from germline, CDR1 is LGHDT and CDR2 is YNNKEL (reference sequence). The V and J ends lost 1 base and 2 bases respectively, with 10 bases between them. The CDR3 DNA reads TGTGCCAGCAGCCAAGCGGGGGCGCTCACAGATACGCAGTATTTT. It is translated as CASSQAGALTDTQYF.

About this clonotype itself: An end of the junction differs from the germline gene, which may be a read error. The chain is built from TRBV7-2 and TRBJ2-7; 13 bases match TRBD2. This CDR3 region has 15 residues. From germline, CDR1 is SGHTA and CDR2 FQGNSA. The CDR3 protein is CASSGGLAGHYEQCF. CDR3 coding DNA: TGTGCCAGCAGCGGGGGACTAGCGGGGCACTACGAGCAGTGCTTC.

The CDR3 bases are TGTGCCAGCAGCCAACAGGGCCACCAAGAGACCCAGTACTTC. This codes for CASSQQGHQETQYF. The rearrangement joins TRBV5-4 to TRBJ2-5, with D possibly TRBD1 on 6 matching bases. The germline gives CDR1 SGHNT, CDR2 YYREEE (reference sequence). CDR3 length equals 14 residues. V lost 4 bases and J lost 0, with 10 bases in between.

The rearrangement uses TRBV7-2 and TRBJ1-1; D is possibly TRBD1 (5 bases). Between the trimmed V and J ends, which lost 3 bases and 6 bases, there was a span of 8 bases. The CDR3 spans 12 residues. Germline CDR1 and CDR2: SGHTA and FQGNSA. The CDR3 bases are TGTGCCAGCAGCTTGGGGGGACCTGAAGCTTTCTTT. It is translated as CASSLGGPEAFF.

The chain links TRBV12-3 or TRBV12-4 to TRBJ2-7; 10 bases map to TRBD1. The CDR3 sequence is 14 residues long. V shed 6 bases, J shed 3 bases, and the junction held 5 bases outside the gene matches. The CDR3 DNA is TGTGCCAGCAGACCGGGACAGGGGTTCTACGAGCAGTACTTC. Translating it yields CASRPGQGFYEQYF.

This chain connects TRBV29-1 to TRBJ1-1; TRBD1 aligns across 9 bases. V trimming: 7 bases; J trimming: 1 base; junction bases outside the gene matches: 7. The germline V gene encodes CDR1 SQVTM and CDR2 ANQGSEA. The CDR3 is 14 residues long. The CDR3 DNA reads TGCAGCGCTATACAGGGGGCCAGGAACACTGAAGCTTTCTTT. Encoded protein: CSAIQGARNTEAFF.

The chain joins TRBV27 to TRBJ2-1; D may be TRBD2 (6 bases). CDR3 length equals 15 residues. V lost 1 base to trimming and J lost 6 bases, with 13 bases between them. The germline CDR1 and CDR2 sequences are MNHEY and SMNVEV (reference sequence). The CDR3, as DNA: TGTGCCAGCAGTTTATTAGGGACTTCTACCAATGAGCAGTTCTTC. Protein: CASSLLGTSTNEQFF.

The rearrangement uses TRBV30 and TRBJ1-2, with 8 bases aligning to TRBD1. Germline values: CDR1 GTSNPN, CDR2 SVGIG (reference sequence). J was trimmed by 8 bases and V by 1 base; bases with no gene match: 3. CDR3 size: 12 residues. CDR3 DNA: TGTGCCTGGAGTGCACAGGGGGGAGGCTACACCTTC. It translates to CAWSAQGGGYTF.

The CDR3 DNA sequence: TGTGCCAGCAGTCCCCTCAACGCCGGGACAATTAGGTCCACAGATACGCAGTATTTT. It codes for CASSPLNAGTIRSTDTQYF. V is TRBV6-1 and J is TRBJ2-3; possibly TRBD1 for D (6 bases). CDR3 size: 19 residues. V lost 5 bases to trimming and J lost 2 bases, with 26 bases between them. CDR1 is MNHNS, CDR2 SASEGT, per germline.

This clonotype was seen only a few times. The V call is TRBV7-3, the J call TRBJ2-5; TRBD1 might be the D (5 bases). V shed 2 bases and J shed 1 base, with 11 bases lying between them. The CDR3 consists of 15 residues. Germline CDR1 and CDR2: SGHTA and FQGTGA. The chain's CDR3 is CASSLYKGSQETQYF. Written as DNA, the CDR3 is TGTGCCAGCAGCTTATATAAGGGGTCCCAAGAGACCCAGTACTTC. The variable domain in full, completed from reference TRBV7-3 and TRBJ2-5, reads GAGVSQTPSNKVTEKGKYVELRCDPISGHTALYWYRQSLGQGPEFLIYFQGTGAADDSGLPNDRFFAVRPEGSVSTLKIQRTERGDSAVYLCASSLYKGSQETQYFGPGTRLLVL.